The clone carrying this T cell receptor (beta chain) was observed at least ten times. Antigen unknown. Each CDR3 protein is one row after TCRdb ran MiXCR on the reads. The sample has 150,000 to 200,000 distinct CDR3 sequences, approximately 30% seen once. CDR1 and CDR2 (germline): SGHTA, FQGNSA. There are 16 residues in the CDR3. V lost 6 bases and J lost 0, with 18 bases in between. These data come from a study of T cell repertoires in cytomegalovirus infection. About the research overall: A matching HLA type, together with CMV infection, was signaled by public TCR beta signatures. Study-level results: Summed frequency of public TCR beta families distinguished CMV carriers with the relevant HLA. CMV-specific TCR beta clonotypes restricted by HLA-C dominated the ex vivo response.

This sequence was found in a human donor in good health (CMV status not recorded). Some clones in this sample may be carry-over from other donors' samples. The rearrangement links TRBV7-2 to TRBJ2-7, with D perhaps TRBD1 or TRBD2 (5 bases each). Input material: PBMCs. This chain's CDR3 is CASRSGGGTGSYEQYF. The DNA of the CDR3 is TGTGCCAGCAGATCCGGTGGGGGAACAGGCTCCTACGAGCAGTACTTC.